Following are 9 T cell receptor beta chains from one sample sequenced in a study of shared clonotypes between healthy human individuals. Naive CD8 cells, CD45RO-negative and positively selected for CCR7, excluded terminally differentiated effector memory CD45RA+ cells. Here immunoSEQ multiplex PCR was the method, and the copy in TCRdb shows in-frame clones only, minus some. The sample has millions of clones; approximately 94% are singletons. Sequenced sample: naive CD8+ T cells from PBMCs. The receptors shown here come from a man between 18 and 29 years old in good health. Some clones in this sample may be carry-over from other donors' samples.

J is TRBJ2-1 and V is TRBV7-9, with D tentatively TRBD1 (5 bases). V was cut by 7 bases and J by 0 bases, with 13 bases left in between. The CDR3 loop spans 15 amino acids. Germline V CDR1 and CDR2: SEHNR, FQNEAQ (reference sequence). CDR3 sequence (DNA): TGTGCCAGCACCGACCTGGGGCCCTCCTACAATGAGCAGTTCTTC. Translation gives CASTDLGPSYNEQFF.

A note on this clone: The same CDR3 can be traced to other DNA sequences in this sample. V usage is TRBV9 and J usage is TRBJ1-1; a possible D gene is TRBD1 (5 bases). V was trimmed by 0 bases and J by 1 base, leaving 7 bases between them. The length of the CDR3 is 14 residues. The germline CDR1 and CDR2 sequences are SGDLS and YYNGEE. The CDR3 here is CASSVAGTNTEAFF. The DNA for the CDR3 is TGTGCCAGCAGCGTAGCCGGGACGAACACTGAAGCTTTCTTT.

The genes are TRBV7-9 and TRBJ2-5, with 12 positions matching TRBD1. The J segment lost 3 bases and the V segment lost 8 bases, leaving 13 bases of the junction unmatched. CDR1 is SEHNR, CDR2 FQNEAQ, per germline (reference sequence). The CDR3 extends over 17 amino acids. CDR3 region: CASVRPGTGGQEETQYF. As DNA, the CDR3 is TGTGCCAGCGTTCGACCCGGGACAGGGGGCCAAGAAGAGACCCAGTACTTC.

Comments on this clone: A read error may be the cause here, since a much bigger clone is one base away. The same CDR3 arises from other DNA sequences in this sample as well. The chain combines TRBV25-1 with TRBJ2-7; no firm D call. V was pared by 5 bases and J by 0 bases, with 5 bases between. Germline CDR1 MGHDK, CDR2 SYGVNS. CDR3 size: 12 residues. CDR3 region: CASSPSSYEQYF. As DNA, the CDR3 is TGTGCCAGCAGTCCCAGCTCCTACGAGCAGTACTTC.

The chain is built from TRBV11-2 and TRBJ2-7; possibly TRBD1 for D (5 bases). The CDR3 has 16 residues. Deletions cut 2 bases from V and 3 bases from J, with 17 bases between. Germline V CDR1 and CDR2: SGHAT, FQNNGV. In DNA, the CDR3 is TGTGCCAGCAGCTTATGGACCGGACACGGAAGCTACGAGCAGTACTTC. It codes for CASSLWTGHGSYEQYF.

The gene calls are TRBV2 and TRBJ2-7; D may be TRBD1 (6 bases). Per the germline V gene, CDR1 is SNHLY and CDR2 is FYNNEI. This CDR3 contains 14 residues. Deletions cut 6 bases from V and 2 bases from J, with 14 bases between. The CDR3 nucleotides read TGTGCCAGCAGCAACTGGGACAAAACCTACGAGCAGTACTTC. This translates into CASSNWDKTYEQYF.

The V gene is TRBV19, the J gene TRBJ2-1; D is ambiguous. V dropped 10 bases and J dropped 3 bases, with 13 bases sitting between them. Per the germline V gene, CDR1 is LNHDA and CDR2 is SQIVND (reference sequence). The CDR3 contains 13 residues. CDR3 loop: CATVSPLYNEQFF. The CDR3 region has the DNA TGTGCCACAGTAAGCCCTCTCTACAATGAGCAGTTCTTC.

This chain uses TRBV27 with TRBJ2-7; 7 bases align to TRBD2. Germline V lookup: CDR1 MNHEY, CDR2 SMNVEV (reference sequence). With V trimmed by 4 bases and J by 5 bases, 11 bases remained unmatched. This CDR3 comprises 15 residues. The CDR3 reads CASSWRGGRKDEQYF. The DNA for the CDR3 is TGTGCCAGCAGTTGGCGGGGAGGGCGTAAGGACGAGCAGTACTTC.

V and J are TRBV12-5 and TRBJ2-5, with a possible D match to TRBD1 (6 bases). CDR1 and CDR2 from the germline V gene are LGHNT and FRNRAP. V was clipped by 6 bases and J by 2 bases, with 25 bases between them. The CDR3 covers 18 residues. In nucleotides, the CDR3 is TGTGCTAGTGGCACAGGGATCACAGGCCCCCCGAAGCAAGAGACCCAGTACTTC. Translation: CASGTGITGPPKQETQYF. Looking up the rest from reference TRBV12-5 and TRBJ2-5 gives the full variable domain: DARVTQTPRHKVTEMGQEVTMRCQPILGHNTVFWYRQTMMQGLELLAYFRNRAPLDDSGMPKDRFSAEMPDATLATLKIQPSEPRDSAVYFCASGTGITGPPKQETQYFGPGTRLLVL.